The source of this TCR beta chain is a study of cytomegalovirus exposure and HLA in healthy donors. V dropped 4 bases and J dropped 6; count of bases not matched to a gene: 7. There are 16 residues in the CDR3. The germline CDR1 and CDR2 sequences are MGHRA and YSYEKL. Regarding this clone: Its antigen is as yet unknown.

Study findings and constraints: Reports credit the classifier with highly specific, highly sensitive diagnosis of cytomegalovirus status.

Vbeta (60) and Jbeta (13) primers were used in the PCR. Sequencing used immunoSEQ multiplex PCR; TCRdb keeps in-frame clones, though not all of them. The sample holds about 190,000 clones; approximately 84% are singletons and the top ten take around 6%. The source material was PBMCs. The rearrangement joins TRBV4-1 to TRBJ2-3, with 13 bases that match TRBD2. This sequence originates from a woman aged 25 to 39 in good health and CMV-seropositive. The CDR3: CASSLSLAGGTDTQYF. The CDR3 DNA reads TGCGCCAGCAGCCTTTCACTAGCGGGAGGGACTGATACGCAGTATTTT.